This entry features one T cell receptor beta chain sequence. The data derive from a study of blood T cell repertoires in COVID-19. About the research overall: The United States, Italy and Spain provided the acute and convalescent COVID-19 samples. PBMCs, B-cell-depleted T cells, or T cells provided the cDNA or gDNA that made up the material.

Germline V gene sequence: CDR1 LNHDA, CDR2 SQIVND (reference sequence). This CDR3 has 13 amino acids. With 6 bases removed from V and 8 bases from J, the gap between germline ends came to 14 bases. The assay was immunoSEQ multiplex PCR, and TCRdb's table has in-frame clones only and misses some. The repertoire consists of over 200,000 clones, with more than 75% occurring once and the leading ten covering 1.9%. This TCR derives from a man aged 35 to 55 with active or convalescent COVID-19. The chain has TRBV19 and TRBJ2-1, with D perhaps TRBD1 (5 bases). Input material: peripheral blood. The CDR3 region is CASRWQGTDEQFF. CDR3 bases: TGTGCCAGTAGATGGCAGGGCACGGATGAGCAGTTCTTC. The complete variable domain, with remaining parts taken from reference TRBV19 and TRBJ2-1, reads DGGITQSPKYLFRKEGQNVTLSCEQNLNHDAMYWYRQDPGQGLRLIYYSQIVNDFQKGDIAEGYSVSREKKESFPLTVTSAQKNPTAFYLCASRWQGTDEQFFGPGTRLTVL.